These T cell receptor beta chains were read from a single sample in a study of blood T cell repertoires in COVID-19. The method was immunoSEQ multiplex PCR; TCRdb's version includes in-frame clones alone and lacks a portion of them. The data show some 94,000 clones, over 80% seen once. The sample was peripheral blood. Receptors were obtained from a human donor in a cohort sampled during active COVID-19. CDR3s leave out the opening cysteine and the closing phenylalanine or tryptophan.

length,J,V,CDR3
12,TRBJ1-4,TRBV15,ATSISGTGEKLF
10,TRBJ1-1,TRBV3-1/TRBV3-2,ASSLQNTEAF
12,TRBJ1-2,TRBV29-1,SVERDIRDYGYT
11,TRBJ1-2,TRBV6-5,ASTGGGLDGYT
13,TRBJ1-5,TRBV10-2,ASSESAGAFQPQH
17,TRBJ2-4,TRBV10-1,ASSESPMGLAGLGNIQY
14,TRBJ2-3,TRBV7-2,ASSLVGTSGFEAQY
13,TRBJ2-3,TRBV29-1,SGGGGLAVSDTQY
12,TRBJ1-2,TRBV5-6,ASSTGQGNYGYT
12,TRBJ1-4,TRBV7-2,ASSSGQGFEKLF
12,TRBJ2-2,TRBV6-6,ASNGHSNTGELF